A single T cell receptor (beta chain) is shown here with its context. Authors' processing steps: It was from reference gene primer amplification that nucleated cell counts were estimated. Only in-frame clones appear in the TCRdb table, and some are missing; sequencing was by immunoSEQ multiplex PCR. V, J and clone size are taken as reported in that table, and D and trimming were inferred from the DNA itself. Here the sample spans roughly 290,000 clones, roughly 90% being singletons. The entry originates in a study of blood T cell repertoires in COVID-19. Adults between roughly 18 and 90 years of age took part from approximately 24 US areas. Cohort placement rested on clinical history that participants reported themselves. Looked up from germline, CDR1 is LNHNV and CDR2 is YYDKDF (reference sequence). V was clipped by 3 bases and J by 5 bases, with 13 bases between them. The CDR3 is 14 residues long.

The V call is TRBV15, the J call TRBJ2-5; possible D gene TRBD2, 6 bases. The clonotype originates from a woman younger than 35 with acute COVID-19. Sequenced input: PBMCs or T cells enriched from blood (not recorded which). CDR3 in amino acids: CATSSQGGTETQYF. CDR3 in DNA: TGTGCCACCAGCAGCCAGGGCGGGACGGAGACCCAGTACTTC.